One sample yielded the 20 T cell receptor beta chains listed below, sequenced in a study of cytomegalovirus exposure and HLA in healthy donors. PCR used 60 Vbeta primers and 13 Jbeta primers. TCRdb's copy holds only in-frame clones and misses some; the assay was immunoSEQ multiplex PCR. The sample shows some 170,000 clones, approximately 79% of them seen only once. Sequenced sample: PBMCs. The receptors come from a man aged 35 to 55 in good health and CMV-seronegative.

J is TRBJ1-2 and V is TRBV19; TRBD1 matches 8 bases. Trimming cost V 3 bases and J 6 bases; bases outside gene matches: 6. Germline CDR1 LNHDA, CDR2 SQIVND (reference sequence). The length of the CDR3 is 14 residues. CDR3 DNA sequence: TGTGCCAGTAGTATGATGGGACAGGCTCATGGCTACACCTTC. This gives the protein CASSMMGQAHGYTF. Combining the CDR3 with reference TRBV19 and TRBJ1-2 gives the whole variable domain DGGITQSPKYLFRKEGQNVTLSCEQNLNHDAMYWYRQDPGQGLRLIYYSQIVNDFQKGDIAEGYSVSREKKESFPLTVTSAQKNPTAFYLCASSMMGQAHGYTFGSGTRLTVV.

The chain has TRBV5-4 and TRBJ1-2; a weak D match, TRBD1 (5 bases). V was pared by 5 bases and J by 1 base, with 18 bases between. This CDR3 is 16 amino acids long. Germline CDR1 SGHNT, CDR2 YYREEE (reference sequence). In DNA form, the CDR3 reads TGTGCCAGCAGGGAACCCAGGGAGGAGGTTAACTATGGCTACACCTTC. It codes for CASREPREEVNYGYTF. Together with reference TRBV5-4 and TRBJ1-2, the CDR3 gives the full variable domain: ETGVTQSPTHLIKTRGQQVTLRCSSQSGHNTVSWYQQALGQGPQFIFQYYREEENGRGNFPPRFSGLQFPNYSSELNVNALELDDSALYLCASREPREEVNYGYTFGSGTRLTVV.

In its sample, this clone was seen once. CDR3 sequence (DNA): TGCAGCGTTGGGGTTACCGGGACAGACACAGATACGCAGTATTTT. It translates to CSVGVTGTDTDTQYF. This chain connects TRBV29-1 to TRBJ2-3; 7 positions match TRBD1. Germline CDR1 reads SQVTM; CDR2 reads ANQGSEA. The CDR3 spans 15 residues. Trimming removed 4 bases from V and 2 bases from J; junction bases left unmatched: 9.

This clone showed up just a few times. The rearrangement links TRBV27 to TRBJ1-5; the D is unclear. CDR1 is MNHEY and CDR2 is SMNVEV in the germline V gene (reference sequence). Trimming cost V 7 bases and J 4 bases, with 8 bases left between them. The CDR3 spans 12 residues. This chain's CDR3 is CASTSGNQPQHF. The CDR3 DNA sequence: TGTGCCAGCACATCGGGGAATCAGCCCCAGCATTTT.

The V gene is TRBV7-9, the J gene TRBJ1-2, with TRBD1 matching over 8 bases. Germline lookup yields CDR1 SEHNR and CDR2 FQNEAQ (reference sequence). This CDR3 spans 14 amino acids. The ends lost 3 bases at V and 8 bases at J; junction bases unmatched: 8. The CDR3 spells CASSLDNRGGGYTF. DNA for the CDR3: TGTGCCAGCAGCTTGGATAACAGGGGGGGCGGCTACACCTTC.

This rearrangement joins TRBV9 to TRBJ2-7; 8 bases align to TRBD1. The CDR3 loop spans 15 amino acids. The V and J ends lost 0 bases and 2 bases, in that order; junction bases with no gene match: 4. From germline, CDR1 is SGDLS and CDR2 YYNGEE. The CDR3 DNA follows: TGTGCCAGCAGCGTAGGACAGGGGCCCCCCTACGAGCAGTACTTC. As protein: CASSVGQGPPYEQYF.

The rearrangement uses TRBV19 and TRBJ1-1; weak D call: TRBD1 (5 bases). The CDR3 extends over 15 amino acids. V gave up 3 bases and J gave up 1 base, with 12 bases separating them. Germline V CDR1 and CDR2: LNHDA, SQIVND (reference sequence). The CDR3 loop reads CASSMSDTGNTEAFF. The DNA for the CDR3 is TGTGCCAGTAGTATGTCAGATACAGGGAACACTGAAGCTTTCTTT.

V usage is TRBV6-1 and J usage is TRBJ1-2; D is unclear. CDR3 size: 14 residues. V dropped 1 base and J dropped 4 bases, with 10 bases sitting between them. Germline V gives CDR1 MNHNS, CDR2 SASEGT. CDR3 nucleotide sequence: TGTGCCAGCAGTGAAGTTCGGACTTCCTATGGCTACACCTTC. This encodes CASSEVRTSYGYTF.

The chain employs TRBV10-1 and TRBJ1-6, with a tentative D call TRBD1 (5 bases). The V end lost 1 base, the J end lost 0 bases, and 13 bases lay between the germline ends. Germline V gene sequence: CDR1 WNHNN, CDR2 SYGVQD (reference sequence). This CDR3 has 18 residues. The CDR3 loop reads CASSEFGALSSYNSPLHF. In DNA, the CDR3 is TGCGCCAGCAGTGAGTTTGGGGCCTTGAGCTCCTATAATTCACCCCTCCACTTT.

The chain links TRBV7-3 to TRBJ2-5; TRBD2 might be the D (5 bases). This CDR3 is built from 16 residues. Germline V CDR1 and CDR2: SGHTA, FQGTGA. Trimming stripped 5 bases from V and 5 bases from J, with 21 bases between. In DNA, the CDR3 is TGTGCCAGCAGCGATGGGTGGGGAAGCGGTCGGGAGACCCAGTACTTC. Translating gives CASSDGWGSGRETQYF.

The genes are TRBV27 and TRBJ1-4; D is uncertain. Germline V gene lookup returns CDR1 MNHEY and CDR2 SMNVEV (reference sequence). With 6 bases removed from V and 2 bases from J, the gap between germline ends came to 13 bases. The CDR3 loop spans 15 amino acids. The CDR3 reads CASRPTTSTNEKLFF. The CDR3 nucleotides read TGTGCCAGCAGACCCACGACATCGACTAATGAAAAACTGTTTTTT.

The gene calls are TRBV9 and TRBJ2-3; a weak D match, TRBD2 (5 bases). The CDR3 contains 15 residues. From germline, CDR1 is SGDLS and CDR2 YYNGEE. V lost 0 bases and J lost 2, with 10 bases in between. The CDR3 sequence: CASSVGGRLTDTQYF. The CDR3 region has the DNA TGTGCCAGCAGCGTAGGCGGGCGTCTCACAGATACGCAGTATTTT. Drawing the rest from reference TRBV9 and TRBJ2-3, the complete variable domain is DSGVTQTPKHLITATGQRVTLRCSPRSGDLSVYWYQQSLDQGLQFLIQYYNGEERAKGNILERFSAQQFPDLHSELNLSSLELGDSALYFCASSVGGRLTDTQYFGPGTRLTVL.

J is TRBJ2-2 and V is TRBV12-5, with 9 bases aligning to TRBD2. The CDR3 length is 15 residues. Germline values: CDR1 LGHNT, CDR2 FRNRAP. V dropped 6 bases and J dropped 6; count of bases not matched to a gene: 8. The CDR3 spells CASGQWAGGAGELFF. CDR3 nucleotides: TGTGCTAGTGGCCAATGGGCGGGGGGGGCCGGGGAGCTGTTTTTT.

In its sample, this clone was seen once. At the DNA level, this CDR3 is encoded by other sequences in the same sample as well. V and J are TRBV5-1 and TRBJ1-6; 9 positions match TRBD1. The CDR3 totals 15 residues. Germline-derived CDR1 and CDR2 are SGHRS and YFSETQ. V lost 4 bases and J lost 13; bases outside the gene matches: 12. Here the CDR3 reads CASSQGQGMGSPLHF. The CDR3 DNA follows: TGCGCCAGCAGCCAGGGACAGGGAATGGGGTCGCCCCTCCACTTT.

The V and J genes are TRBV28 and TRBJ2-1, with D perhaps TRBD1 (5 bases). Trimming took off 8 bases at V and 9 bases at J, with 8 bases between the two ends. Germline V CDR1 and CDR2: MDHEN, SYDVKM. The CDR3 has 10 amino acids. CDR3 amino acids: CASWGAEQFF. DNA for the CDR3: TGTGCCAGCTGGGGCGCTGAGCAGTTCTTC.

The rearrangement joins TRBV30 to TRBJ2-3, with D perhaps matching TRBD1 (7 bases). This CDR3 contains 15 residues. Germline-derived CDR1 and CDR2 are GTSNPN and SVGIG (reference sequence). V lost 5 bases to trimming and J lost 3 bases, with 18 bases between them. CDR3 DNA sequence: TGTGCCTGGGACCCGCGGGGACAGAGGACAGATACGCAGTATTTT. Protein: CAWDPRGQRTDTQYF.

J is TRBJ1-4 and V is TRBV28, with D perhaps TRBD1 (5 bases). CDR3 size: 13 residues. V was cut by 6 bases and J by 4 bases, with 9 bases left in between. Germline-derived CDR1 and CDR2 are MDHEN and SYDVKM. CDR3 nucleotides: TGTGCCAGCAGGGGGCCGGGTAATGAAAAACTGTTTTTT. It is translated as CASRGPGNEKLFF.

The chain combines TRBV5-1 with TRBJ1-1; maybe TRBD1 (6 bases). Trimming took off 4 bases at V and 0 bases at J, with 13 bases between the two ends. Germline assignment: CDR1 SGHRS and CDR2 YFSETQ. This CDR3 contains 15 residues. The CDR3 DNA follows: TGCGCCAGCAGCCCCCCACAGGGAATGAACACTGAAGCTTTCTTT. It is translated as CASSPPQGMNTEAFF.

DNA of the CDR3: TGTGCCAGCAGCGTAGAATTTTCGGGCACTGAAGCTTTCTTT. Its translation: CASSVEFSGTEAFF. The rearrangement uses TRBV9 and TRBJ1-1, with D uncertain. V shed 0 bases and J shed 4 bases, with 10 bases lying between them. The CDR3 runs to 14 residues. From germline, CDR1 is SGDLS and CDR2 YYNGEE. Full variable domain (remainder filled in from reference TRBV9 and TRBJ1-1): DSGVTQTPKHLITATGQRVTLRCSPRSGDLSVYWYQQSLDQGLQFLIQYYNGEERAKGNILERFSAQQFPDLHSELNLSSLELGDSALYFCASSVEFSGTEAFFGQGTRLTVV.

The chain links TRBV27 to TRBJ2-2; TRBD1 matches at 10 bases. Germline-derived CDR1 and CDR2 are MNHEY and SMNVEV (reference sequence). The CDR3 covers 15 residues. The junction had 4 bases not matched to a gene; V was cut back by 3 bases and J by 6 bases. CDR3 amino acids: CASSFAGQGSGELFF. In nucleotides, the CDR3 is TGTGCCAGCAGTTTCGCGGGACAGGGGTCCGGGGAGCTGTTTTTT.